One and the same sample provided the 29 T cell receptor beta chains below, sequenced in a study of T cell clones after liver transplantation. Repertoires were generated with immunoSEQ multiplex PCR, while TCRdb's copy carries only in-frame clones and drops some. The profile shows 65,000 to 80,000 clones, around 80% of them singletons. Sample: CD4+ T cells from blood, taken before liver transplant. The receptors derive from a human donor who received a liver transplant.

This clone was seen a single time. This rearrangement joins TRBV4-1 to TRBJ2-1, with 8 bases aligning to TRBD2. With 4 bases clipped from V and 0 bases from J, the junction kept 2 bases outside the gene matches. The CDR3 spans 15 residues. Germline V lookup: CDR1 MGHRA, CDR2 YSYEKL. The CDR3 spells CASSLSGSSYNEQFF. In nucleotides, the CDR3 is TGCGCCAGCAGCCTAAGCGGGAGCTCCTACAATGAGCAGTTCTTC.

This sequence joins TRBV5-1 and TRBJ2-3, with D unclear. The CDR3 spans 14 residues. V gave up 7 bases and J gave up 0 bases, with 12 bases separating them. Germline values: CDR1 SGHRS, CDR2 YFSETQ. The CDR3 DNA sequence: TGCGCCAGCGCCTTGGCTTCTAGCACAGATACGCAGTATTTT. Amino acid sequence: CASALASSTDTQYF.

The V gene is TRBV18, the J gene TRBJ1-5; possibly TRBD1 for D (5 bases). Germline CDR1 is KGHSH and CDR2 is LQKENI. Trimming stripped 6 bases from V and 6 bases from J, with 18 bases between. This CDR3 is built from 15 residues. The CDR3 here is CASSQTQGVTQPQHF. The CDR3 nucleotides are TGTGCCAGCTCTCAGACTCAGGGCGTCACTCAGCCCCAGCATTTT.

V usage is TRBV30 and J usage is TRBJ2-2, with a possible D match to TRBD1 (5 bases). V shed 0 bases and J shed 4 bases, with 12 bases lying between them. The germline V gene encodes CDR1 GTSNPN and CDR2 SVGIG (reference sequence). This CDR3 region has 15 residues. The CDR3 sequence: CAWSVRGYGTGELFF. The CDR3, as DNA: TGTGCCTGGAGTGTAAGGGGCTATGGCACCGGGGAGCTGTTTTTT. The variable domain in full, with the rest retrieved from reference TRBV30 and TRBJ2-2, is SQTIHQWPATLVQPVGSPLSLECTVEGTSNPNLYWYRQAAGRGLQLLFYSVGIGQISSEVPQNLSASRPQDRQFILSSKKLLLSDSGFYLCAWSVRGYGTGELFFGEGSRLTVL.

This clone came up once. This chain connects TRBV25-1 to TRBJ2-5; 9 nucleotides match TRBD2. Germline V CDR1 and CDR2: MGHDK, SYGVNS. This CDR3 spans 13 amino acids. V was pared by 8 bases and J by 5 bases, with 6 bases of the junction left unmatched. The CDR3 loop is CASAPAGGETQYF. The CDR3 DNA reads TGTGCCAGCGCCCCGGCGGGGGGGGAGACCCAGTACTTC.

The chain uses TRBV15 and TRBJ2-3; D possibly uses TRBD1 or TRBD2 (5 bases each). This CDR3 contains 15 residues. Between the trimmed V and J ends, which lost 1 base and 4 bases, there was a span of 12 bases. CDR1 and CDR2 (germline): LNHNV, YYDKDF (reference sequence). The CDR3 is CATSRGWGSSDTQYF. CDR3 sequence (DNA): TGTGCCACCAGCAGAGGGTGGGGGAGTTCAGATACGCAGTATTTT.

J is TRBJ2-5 and V is TRBV14; a weak D match, TRBD2 (6 bases). The CDR3 sequence is 13 residues long. V was shortened by 6 bases and J by 7 bases, with 15 bases between the two germline ends. In germline, CDR1 is SGHDN, CDR2 FVKESK. CDR3: CASSPGLGRTQYF. The CDR3 DNA follows: TGTGCCAGCAGTCCGGGACTGGGTAGGACCCAGTACTTC.

The chain joins TRBV19 to TRBJ2-7; the match to TRBD2 covers 10 bases. Germline-derived CDR1 and CDR2 are LNHDA and SQIVND (reference sequence). With 5 bases clipped from V and 4 bases from J, the junction kept 11 bases outside the gene matches. The length of the CDR3 is 16 residues. The CDR3 region has the DNA TGTGCCAGTAGTGCCTCGGGACTAGCGAAAAGTTACGAGCAGTACTTC. This gives the protein CASSASGLAKSYEQYF.

This chain uses TRBV5-1 with TRBJ2-2; tentatively, D is TRBD2 (5 bases). The CDR3 has 14 amino acids. Trimming cost V 4 bases and J 7 bases, with 14 bases left between them. The germline V gene has CDR1 SGHRS and CDR2 YFSETQ. Here the CDR3 DNA reads TGCGCCAGCAGCGCCGTACTAGGGAGCGGGGAGCTGTTTTTT. Translation: CASSAVLGSGELFF.

This clone was observed once. V gene TRBV7-2 combines with J gene TRBJ1-1; unclear D gene. Germline V gene data show CDR1 as SGHTA and CDR2 as FQGNSA. This CDR3 has 13 residues. Trimming shortened V by 2 bases and J by 1 base, and 5 bases separated the two germline ends. The CDR3 coding sequence is TGTGCCAGCAGCTTATGGCGGAACACTGAAGCTTTCTTT. This encodes CASSLWRNTEAFF. The whole variable domain, remainder taken from reference TRBV7-2 and TRBJ1-1, is GAGVSQSPSNKVTEKGKDVELRCDPISGHTALYWYRQSLGQGLEFLIYFQGNSAPDKSGLPSDRFSAERTGGSVSTLTIQRTQQEDSAVYLCASSLWRNTEAFFGQGTRLTVV.

This clone was observed a few times. V is TRBV28 and J is TRBJ2-7; a possible D gene is TRBD2 (7 bases). V lost 6 bases, J lost 2 bases, and 23 bases lay in between. There are 17 residues in the CDR3. CDR1 and CDR2 (germline): MDHEN, SYDVKM. This CDR3 is CASSFLLGGEGTYEQYF. In nucleotides, the CDR3 is TGTGCCAGCAGCTTCCTTTTAGGGGGGGAGGGGACCTACGAGCAGTACTTC.

This clone was counted a single time. This sequence joins TRBV11-2 and TRBJ1-1; D not resolved. V gave up 5 bases and J gave up 0 bases, with 16 bases separating them. CDR1 and CDR2 from the germline V gene are SGHAT and FQNNGV. The CDR3 extends over 16 amino acids. The CDR3 DNA reads as TGTGCCAGCAGCAAAGAGGGTGGTGCGTTGAACACTGAAGCTTTCTTT. It is translated as CASSKEGGALNTEAFF.

The chain joins TRBV9 to TRBJ1-2, with D perhaps TRBD1 (5 bases). Germline V gene data show CDR1 as SGDLS and CDR2 as YYNGEE. This CDR3 has 15 residues. V lost 2 bases to trimming and J lost 3 bases, with 14 bases between them. The chain's CDR3 is CASSVSGNQYYGYTF. CDR3 nucleotide sequence: TGTGCCAGCAGCGTCTCAGGGAATCAATACTATGGCTACACCTTC. The full variable domain, rest sourced from reference TRBV9 and TRBJ1-2, is DSGVTQTPKHLITATGQRVTLRCSPRSGDLSVYWYQQSLDQGLQFLIQYYNGEERAKGNILERFSAQQFPDLHSELNLSSLELGDSALYFCASSVSGNQYYGYTFGSGTRLTVV.

This chain joins TRBV5-6 and TRBJ2-2; 9 bases match TRBD1. Germline V gives CDR1 SGHDT, CDR2 YYEEEE. J was trimmed by 4 bases and V by 4 bases; bases with no gene match: 5. The CDR3 extends over 15 amino acids. The CDR3 reads CASSQGQGSTGELFF. CDR3 DNA sequence: TGTGCCAGCAGCCAGGGACAGGGTTCCACCGGGGAGCTGTTTTTT.

The chain combines TRBV25-1 with TRBJ2-2; 8 nucleotides match TRBD2. The V gene's germline CDR1 is MGHDK and CDR2 SYGVNS. CDR3 length: 15 residues. J lost 5 bases, V lost 3 bases, and 5 bases had no gene match. This CDR3 is CASSDLGRETGELFF. In DNA, the CDR3 is TGTGCCAGCAGTGACCTCGGGAGGGAAACCGGGGAGCTGTTTTTT.

This sequence joins TRBV5-1 and TRBJ2-3; 13 bases fit TRBD2. The CDR3 covers 18 residues. With V trimmed by 4 bases and J by 1 base, 9 bases remained unmatched. Germline-derived CDR1 and CDR2 are SGHRS and YFSETQ. The CDR3: CASSDPPGLAGGTDTQYF. DNA of the CDR3: TGCGCCAGCAGCGACCCCCCCGGACTAGCGGGAGGCACAGATACGCAGTATTTT.

The CDR3 DNA follows: TGTGCCAGTACTCGAATACAGGCATTAGGCTACACCTTC. This gives the protein CASTRIQALGYTF. The V call is TRBV6-6, the J call TRBJ1-2; perhaps TRBD1 as D (5 bases). Per germline, CDR1 MNHNY and CDR2 SVGAGI (reference sequence). Trimming pared 9 bases from V and 8 bases from J, leaving 19 bases between. The CDR3 loop spans 13 amino acids.

This chain uses TRBV7-8 with TRBJ1-1, with 9 bases lining up with TRBD1. The V gene's germline CDR1 is SGHVS and CDR2 FQNEAQ. The junction had 9 bases not matched to a gene; V was cut back by 0 bases and J by 4 bases. This CDR3 contains 17 residues. The chain's CDR3 is CASSLAGFGQGTTEAFF. DNA for the CDR3: TGTGCCAGCAGCTTAGCAGGATTCGGACAGGGGACCACTGAAGCTTTCTTT. The whole variable domain, filled in from reference TRBV7-8 and TRBJ1-1, reads GAGVSQSPRYKVAKRGQDVALRCDPISGHVSLFWYQQALGQGPEFLTYFQNEAQLDKSGLPSDRFFAERPEGSVSTLKIQRTQQEDSAVYLCASSLAGFGQGTTEAFFGQGTRLTVV.

Only one count was recorded for this clone. The V call is TRBV18, the J call TRBJ2-7, with a weak D call TRBD2 (5 bases). V lost 2 bases, J lost 2 bases, and 7 bases lay in between. The CDR3 is 13 amino acids. In germline, CDR1 is KGHSH, CDR2 LQKENI. CDR3 DNA sequence: TGTGCCAGCTCACCAGGACTGACCTACGAGCAGTACTTC. Translated: CASSPGLTYEQYF.

The chain has TRBV18 and TRBJ1-3; 7 bases agree with TRBD1. Germline loops: CDR1 KGHSH, CDR2 LQKENI. The V segment lost 3 bases and the J segment 0 bases; nucleotides outside the gene matches: 5. CDR3 length: 16 residues. DNA of the CDR3: TGTGCCAGCTCACCGAGTCAGGGGGTCTCTGGAAACACCATATATTTT. As protein: CASSPSQGVSGNTIYF. Full variable domain (remainder filled in from reference TRBV18 and TRBJ1-3): NAGVMQNPRHLVRRRGQEARLRCSPMKGHSHVYWYRQLPEEGLKFMVYLQKENIIDESGMPKERFSAEFPKEGPSILRIQQVVRGDSAAYFCASSPSQGVSGNTIYFGEGSWLTVV.

This clone was detected only a few times. The chain has TRBV7-9 and TRBJ2-1; D is unresolved. Germline lookup yields CDR1 SEHNR and CDR2 FQNEAQ (reference sequence). The length of the CDR3 is 15 residues. Trimming took off 3 bases at V and 9 bases at J, with 18 bases between the two ends. The CDR3 here is CASSFPRRLGIEQFF. The CDR3 DNA sequence: TGTGCCAGCAGCTTTCCCCGACGATTAGGCATTGAGCAGTTCTTC.

This clone was seen just once. V and J are TRBV11-2 and TRBJ2-1, with D tentatively TRBD1 (6 bases). Trimming left V 4 bases short and J 4 bases short, with 11 bases between. The CDR3 has 14 residues. Germline CDR1 is SGHAT and CDR2 is FQNNGV. The CDR3 sequence: CASSSLTGYNEQFF. The CDR3 DNA is TGTGCCAGCAGCTCCCTGACAGGATACAATGAGCAGTTCTTC.

The J gene is TRBJ2-5, the V gene TRBV11-2, with D maybe TRBD1 (6 bases). V was cut by 2 bases and J by 4 bases, with 11 bases left in between. CDR1 and CDR2 from the germline V gene are SGHAT and FQNNGV. The CDR3 is made up of 14 amino acids. CDR3 in amino acids: CASSLRDMGETQYF. CDR3 DNA sequence: TGTGCCAGCAGCTTACGGGACATGGGAGAGACCCAGTACTTC.

This clone was seen only once. The rearrangement links TRBV28 to TRBJ1-5; the D is unclear. The V and J ends lost 5 bases and 3 bases respectively, with 11 bases between them. From germline, CDR1 is MDHEN and CDR2 SYDVKM. The CDR3 is 14 amino acids. The CDR3 reads CASSRTRANQPQHF. The CDR3 DNA sequence: TGTGCCAGCAGTCGGACGAGGGCCAATCAGCCCCAGCATTTT.

This clone showed up just once. The chain has TRBV5-1 and TRBJ2-5; D is uncertain. The CDR3 is 13 amino acids. V lost 4 bases to trimming and J lost 1 base, with 8 bases between them. Germline V gene lookup returns CDR1 SGHRS and CDR2 YFSETQ. CDR3 nucleotide sequence: TGCGCCAGCAGCCCCCAGGTCCAAGAGACCCAGTACTTC. Its translation: CASSPQVQETQYF.

This chain connects TRBV5-6 to TRBJ2-7; TRBD1 aligns across 7 bases. Trimming took 4 bases from V and 0 from J; bases not matched to a gene: 4. This CDR3 region has 14 residues. Per germline, CDR1 SGHDT and CDR2 YYEEEE. The CDR3 nucleotides read TGTGCCAGCAGCCCGGGACAGACCTCCTACGAGCAGTACTTC. Its protein is CASSPGQTSYEQYF.

This chain connects TRBV5-1 to TRBJ2-1; D is undetermined. The ends were cut back, 1 base at V and 0 bases at J, with 8 bases in the middle. Germline-derived CDR1 and CDR2 are SGHRS and YFSETQ. This CDR3 spans 15 amino acids. For the CDR3, the DNA is TGCGCCAGCAGCTTGTACCCAGGCTCCTACAATGAGCAGTTCTTC. It is translated as CASSLYPGSYNEQFF.

The DNA for the CDR3 is TGTGCCAGCAGCGCCGGAGGGTACTATGGCTACACCTTC. It codes for CASSAGGYYGYTF. The chain is built from TRBV9 and TRBJ1-2, with unresolved D. Trimming removed 3 bases from V and 3 bases from J, with 9 bases in between. CDR3 length equals 13 residues. Per germline, CDR1 SGDLS and CDR2 YYNGEE. Full variable domain (missing parts from reference TRBV9 and TRBJ1-2): DSGVTQTPKHLITATGQRVTLRCSPRSGDLSVYWYQQSLDQGLQFLIQYYNGEERAKGNILERFSAQQFPDLHSELNLSSLELGDSALYFCASSAGGYYGYTFGSGTRLTVV.

The genes are TRBV6-6 and TRBJ2-2; TRBD1 might be the D (5 bases). Per the germline V gene, CDR1 is MNHNY and CDR2 is SVGAGI (reference sequence). V was shortened by 5 bases and J by 4 bases, with 8 bases between the two germline ends. The CDR3 is 13 amino acids. CDR3 sequence reads: CASSIDSTGELFF. The DNA of the CDR3 is TGTGCCAGCAGTATCGACAGCACCGGGGAGCTGTTTTTT.